This T cell receptor beta chain comes out of a study of blood T cell repertoires in COVID-19. Between the trimmed V and J ends, which lost 5 bases and 5 bases, there was a span of 6 bases. CDR3 length: 12 amino acids. Generated by immunoSEQ multiplex PCR, the TCRdb table keeps only in-frame clones and is missing some. In the table there are tens of thousands of clones, approximately 85% of which are singletons. This TCR came from a woman aged 55-70 years with COVID-19, enrolled during active disease. The V gene is TRBV12-3 or TRBV12-4, the J gene TRBJ2-2, with a possible D match to TRBD1 (5 bases). Sequenced material: peripheral blood. For the CDR3, the DNA is TGTGCCAGCAGTAGGGGTACCGGGGAGCTGTTTTTT. It encodes CASSRGTGELFF.